Listed here are 9 T cell receptor beta chains from one sample, sequenced in a study of blood T cells in healthy people across ages. A second 7 to 11 cycle PCR used barcoded and J-beta primers. TCRdb reprocessed the 5' RACE reads with MiXCR, giving one entry per CDR3 protein. Here the sample spans about a million distinct CDR3 sequences, roughly two fifths being singletons. Sample: blood. Receptors were obtained from a man younger than 35 in good health.

This clonotype has at least ten counts. The V and J genes are TRBV7-2 and TRBJ2-3, with a possible D match to TRBD1 (6 bases). The CDR3 spans 15 residues. V lost 2 bases to trimming and J lost 5 bases, with 14 bases between them. CDR1 is SGHTA, CDR2 FQGNSA, per germline. The CDR3 is CASSLMGAHGDTQYF. The CDR3 DNA sequence: TGTGCCAGCAGCTTAATGGGGGCCCACGGAGATACGCAGTATTTT. Looking up the rest from reference TRBV7-2 and TRBJ2-3 gives the full variable domain: GAGVSQSPSNKVTEKGKDVELRCDPISGHTALYWYRQSLGQGLEFLIYFQGNSAPDKSGLPSDRFSAERTGGSVSTLTIQRTQQEDSAVYLCASSLMGAHGDTQYFGPGTRLTVL.

V usage is TRBV3-1 and J usage is TRBJ1-1; D is unclear. CDR3 length: 15 amino acids. CDR1 and CDR2 (germline): LGHDT, YNNKEL (reference sequence). Trimming took 0 bases from V and 2 from J, leaving 10 bases between them. The CDR3 DNA sequence: TGTGCCAGCAGCCAAGAGTCTATATCAAACACTGAAGCTTTCTTT. The encoded protein is CASSQESISNTEAFF.

This clonotype was counted at least ten times. The chain carries TRBV9 and TRBJ2-3; TRBD1 agrees at 7 bases. Germline lookup yields CDR1 SGDLS and CDR2 YYNGEE. Germline trimming cut 3 bases from V and 10 bases from J; bases unmatched to any gene: 11. The CDR3 extends over 14 amino acids. CDR3 sequence reads: CASSAQGEGQAQYF. CDR3 nucleotides: TGTGCCAGCAGCGCCCAGGGAGAAGGACAGGCGCAGTATTTT.

The V call is TRBV10-3, the J call TRBJ1-1; 11 bases are shared with TRBD1. This CDR3 has 15 residues. Germline lookup yields CDR1 ENHRY and CDR2 SYGVKD. The V segment lost 11 bases and the J segment 2 bases; nucleotides outside the gene matches: 10. This CDR3 is CASRDRGRPNTEAFF. CDR3 nucleotide sequence: TGTGCCTCAAGGGACAGGGGGAGACCCAACACTGAAGCTTTCTTT.

This clonotype was counted a single time. The V call is TRBV27, the J call TRBJ1-2; D is unresolved. Trimming pared 0 bases from V and 0 bases from J, leaving 8 bases between. Looked up from germline, CDR1 is MNHEY and CDR2 is SMNVEV (reference sequence). The CDR3 loop spans 15 amino acids. This CDR3 is CASSLSWAPNYGYTF. DNA for the CDR3: TGTGCCAGCAGTTTATCTTGGGCCCCTAACTATGGCTACACCTTC.

The V call is TRBV2, the J call TRBJ2-7, with D possibly being TRBD1 or TRBD2 (5 bases each). The V gene lost 4 bases and the J gene lost 7 bases, with 11 bases spanning the gap. The CDR3 consists of 12 residues. CDR1 is SNHLY, CDR2 FYNNEI, per germline. CDR3 nucleotides: TGTGCCAGCAGTGGAGGGGCATGGGAGCAGTACTTC. Encoded protein: CASSGGAWEQYF. Using reference TRBV2 and TRBJ2-7 for the parts outside the CDR3, the full variable domain is EPEVTQTPSHQVTQMGQEVILRCVPISNHLYFYWYRQILGQKVEFLVSFYNNEISEKSEIFDDQFSVERPDGSNFTLKIRSTKLEDSAMYFCASSGGAWEQYFGPGTRLTVT.

A remark on this clonotype: An end of the junction differs from the germline gene, which may be a read error. J is TRBJ1-6 and V is TRBV20-1, with D maybe TRBD1 (5 bases). Germline V gene sequence: CDR1 DFQATT, CDR2 SNEGSKA (reference sequence). The CDR3 runs 14 residues. The CDR3 is CSARQGPYNPPLHF. CDR3 DNA sequence: TGCAGTGCTAGACAGGGTCCCTATAATCCACCCCTCCACTTT.

This clonotype was counted only a few times. This chain links TRBV6-2 or TRBV6-3 with TRBJ2-1, with 8 bases lining up with TRBD1. V shed 2 bases and J 8 bases; nucleotides not matched to a gene: 8. Germline V gene data show CDR1 as MNHEY and CDR2 as SVGEGT. The CDR3 is 15 amino acids. CDR3 DNA: TGTGCCAGCAGTTACCCTAATGACAGGGGTTATGAGCAGTTCTTC. Its translation: CASSYPNDRGYEQFF.

About this clonotype: Possible read error: a much larger clone is one base away. J is TRBJ2-5 and V is TRBV12-3 or TRBV12-4, with D maybe TRBD2 (5 bases). The germline V and J ends were trimmed by 5 bases and 11 bases, with 18 bases remaining between them. This CDR3 spans 13 amino acids. CDR3 DNA sequence: TGTGCCAGCAGTCCCGACTACCCCAATGAGCAGTACTTC. It codes for CASSPDYPNEQYF.